Listed below are T cell receptor beta chains from one sample, sequenced in a study of T cell responses to AZD1222 COVID-19 vaccine. This table comes from immunoSEQ multiplex PCR, and its TCRdb copy is limited to in-frame clones, with some not included. The sample contains 140,000 to 150,000 clones, 85% to 95% of which appear only once. Source: peripheral blood, taken on day 0 of AZD1222 vaccination. Receptor source: an adult in good health. The CDR3 runs from the conserved cysteine through the conserved F or W. D genes are given only for firm matches. Not every row has a clone size; where given, it reads once, few, many or a size class.

D: .
size: few
V: TRBV18
J: TRBJ1-3
CDR3: CASSPKEGSGNTIYF
DNA: TGTGCCAGCTCACCAAAGGAGGGCTCTGGAAACACCATATATTTT

D: .
size: .
V: TRBV28
J: TRBJ1-1
CDR3: CASREGRRTRGTEAFF
DNA: TGTGCCAGTCGAGAGGGGCGACGAACGAGGGGCACTGAAGCTTTCTTT

D: .
size: .
V: TRBV12-3/TRBV12-4
J: TRBJ1-1
CDR3: CASSLRGQGAFF
DNA: TGTGCCAGCAGTTTAAGGGGACAAGGAGCTTTCTTT

D: TRBD2
size: once
V: TRBV5-1
J: TRBJ2-7
CDR3: CASSLGLAGEDEQYF
DNA: TGCGCCAGCAGCTTAGGTCTAGCGGGAGAAGACGAGCAGTACTTC

D: .
size: .
V: TRBV6-2/TRBV6-3
J: TRBJ2-1
CDR3: CASSPQRESGQFF
DNA: TGTGCCAGCAGTCCCCAGAGGGAGTCGGGGCAGTTCTTC

D: .
size: .
V: TRBV2
J: TRBJ1-1
CDR3: CASSGEFTEAFF
DNA: TGTGCCAGCAGTGGGGAATTCACTGAAGCTTTCTTT

D: .
size: .
V: TRBV7-8
J: TRBJ1-2
CDR3: CASSREQGRGGYTF
DNA: TGTGCCAGCAGCAGGGAACAGGGAAGGGGTGGCTACACCTTC

D: .
size: once
V: TRBV5-6
J: TRBJ2-3
CDR3: CASSATGTDLTDTQYF
DNA: TGTGCCAGCAGCGCCACCGGGACTGACCTCACAGATACGCAGTATTTT

D: .
size: .
V: TRBV9
J: TRBJ1-1
CDR3: CASSVDGYTEAFF
DNA: TGTGCCAGCAGCGTAGACGGATACACTGAAGCTTTCTTT

D: .
size: .
V: TRBV15
J: TRBJ1-6
CDR3: CATSQGSTLWNSPLHF
DNA: TGTGCCACCAGCCAGGGTTCTACACTATGGAATTCACCCCTCCACTTT

D: TRBD1
size: .
V: TRBV15
J: TRBJ1-1
CDR3: CATSRGQGESTEAFF
DNA: TGTGCCACCAGCAGAGGTCAGGGGGAAAGCACTGAAGCTTTCTTT

D: .
size: .
V: TRBV27
J: TRBJ1-6
CDR3: CASSFFKSSYNSPLHF
DNA: TGTGCCAGCAGTTTTTTTAAGAGCTCCTATAATTCACCCCTCCACTTT

D: .
size: .
V: TRBV7-9
J: TRBJ2-3
CDR3: CASVRDSGAADTQYF
DNA: TGTGCCAGCGTTCGAGATAGTGGGGCCGCAGATACGCAGTATTTT

D: TRBD1
size: .
V: TRBV5-1
J: TRBJ2-7
CDR3: CASSLPSTGVDHEQYF
DNA: TGCGCCAGCAGTTTGCCCTCGACAGGGGTCGACCACGAGCAGTACTTC

D: .
size: .
V: TRBV5-6
J: TRBJ1-4
CDR3: CASSLSGESEKLFF
DNA: TGTGCCAGCAGCTTATCTGGGGAGAGCGAAAAACTGTTTTTT

D: TRBD1
size: .
V: TRBV11-3
J: TRBJ2-2
CDR3: CASSWTGLSGSNTGELFF
DNA: TGTGCCAGCAGCTGGACAGGGTTGAGTGGGTCGAACACCGGGGAGCTGTTTTTT

D: .
size: .
V: TRBV10-3
J: TRBJ1-4
CDR3: CAISDRLATNEKLFF
DNA: TGTGCCATCAGTGATCGATTAGCAACTAATGAAAAACTGTTTTTT

D: .
size: .
V: TRBV12-1
J: TRBJ1-2
CDR3: CASSLRQNSNYGYTF
DNA: TGTGCCAGCAGCCTCCGACAGAACTCTAACTATGGCTACACCTTC

D: .
size: .
V: TRBV3-1/TRBV3-2
J: TRBJ2-2
CDR3: CASSHLPGNTGELFF
DNA: TGTGCCAGCAGCCACCTACCGGGAAACACCGGGGAGCTGTTTTTT

D: TRBD1
size: .
V: TRBV7-2
J: TRBJ1-6
CDR3: CASSPRTGGNSPLHF
DNA: TGTGCCAGCAGCCCACGGACAGGGGGAAACTCACCCCTCCACTTT

D: TRBD1
size: .
V: TRBV15
J: TRBJ1-5
CDR3: CATSRGDRVANQPQHF
DNA: TGTGCCACCAGCAGAGGGGACAGGGTTGCCAATCAGCCCCAGCATTTT

D: TRBD1
size: few
V: TRBV7-8
J: TRBJ1-6
CDR3: CASSFRDRVGSPLHF
DNA: TGTGCCAGCAGCTTCCGGGACAGGGTAGGGTCACCCCTCCACTTT

D: TRBD1
size: .
V: TRBV19
J: TRBJ1-1
CDR3: CASSRIDREVQGTEAFF
DNA: TGTGCCAGTAGTAGAATCGACAGGGAGGTGCAGGGCACTGAAGCTTTCTTT

D: .
size: .
V: TRBV6-5
J: TRBJ1-3
CDR3: CASSSSETGARNTIYF
DNA: TGTGCCAGCAGTTCATCCGAAACAGGCGCCCGAAACACCATATATTTT

D: .
size: .
V: TRBV29-1
J: TRBJ1-2
CDR3: CSGSGGYGYTF
DNA: TGCAGCGGCAGCGGGGGCTACGGCTACACCTTC

D: .
size: .
V: TRBV21-1
J: TRBJ1-4
CDR3: CASSKKGVATNEKLFF
DNA: TGTGCCAGCAGCAAAAAAGGGGTTGCAACTAATGAAAAACTGTTTTTT

D: .
size: .
V: TRBV7-9
J: TRBJ1-4
CDR3: CASSLAEVTNEKLFF
DNA: TGTGCCAGCAGCTTGGCAGAGGTAACTAATGAAAAACTGTTTTTT

D: TRBD1
size: .
V: TRBV27
J: TRBJ1-2
CDR3: CASSPEQGLDGYTF
DNA: TGTGCCAGCAGTCCCGAACAGGGGTTGGATGGCTACACCTTC

D: TRBD1
size: .
V: TRBV2
J: TRBJ1-5
CDR3: CASSGQGAQPQHF
DNA: TGTGCCAGCAGCGGACAGGGCGCTCAGCCCCAGCATTTT

D: .
size: .
V: TRBV6-5
J: TRBJ1-5
CDR3: CASSYSNRVGQPQHF
DNA: TGTGCCAGCAGTTACTCAAACCGGGTTGGTCAGCCCCAGCATTTT

D: .
size: once
V: TRBV4-1
J: TRBJ2-7
CDR3: CASSQDSSYEQYF
DNA: TGCGCCAGCAGCCAAGACAGTTCCTACGAGCAGTACTTC

D: TRBD1
size: .
V: TRBV7-2
J: TRBJ1-2
CDR3: CASSLWGQGYGYTF
DNA: TGTGCCAGCAGCTTATGGGGACAGGGGTACGGCTACACCTTC

D: TRBD1
size: once
V: TRBV16
J: TRBJ1-2
CDR3: CASSHRQGPNYGYTF
DNA: TGTGCCAGCAGCCATCGACAGGGCCCTAACTATGGCTACACCTTC

D: .
size: .
V: TRBV19
J: TRBJ1-3
CDR3: CASSIGQTSGNTIYF
DNA: TGTGCCAGTAGTATCGGGCAAACCTCTGGAAACACCATATATTTT

D: .
size: once
V: TRBV7-9
J: TRBJ2-7
CDR3: CASSFLSGSSYEQYF
DNA: TGTGCCAGCAGCTTCCTTTCAGGGAGCTCCTACGAGCAGTACTTC

D: TRBD1
size: once
V: TRBV14
J: TRBJ2-7
CDR3: CASSRQGIFSEQYF
DNA: TGTGCCAGCAGTCGACAGGGGATATTCTCCGAGCAGTACTTC